Below, 19 T cell receptor beta chains from the same sample are listed, as sequenced in a study of beta chain features in type 1 diabetes. What was sequenced were expressed TCRB transcripts, since all of the isolated RNA had been reverse transcribed. TCRdb keeps only in-frame clones here, not all; method: immunoSEQ multiplex PCR. The data hold about 220,000 clones, with around 9.9% observed a single time. The source material was central memory CD4+ T cells from blood. The source is a young man in good health.

This clone showed up just a few times. The chain recombines TRBV14 with TRBJ2-7, with a possible D match to TRBD2 (5 bases). This CDR3 has 13 amino acids. The V end was cut by 4 bases, the J end by 3 bases, with 10 bases between. The germline V gene has CDR1 SGHDN and CDR2 FVKESK. For the CDR3, the DNA is TGTGCCAGCAGCCGACGGGGTGTCTACGAGCAGTACTTC. It codes for CASSRRGVYEQYF.

This clone has more than one count but fewer than ten. V is TRBV18 and J is TRBJ2-3, with TRBD1 as a possible D gene (5 bases). From germline, CDR1 is KGHSH and CDR2 LQKENI. The V gene lost 3 bases and the J gene lost 4 bases, with 11 bases spanning the gap. CDR3 length: 14 amino acids. The CDR3 sequence is CASSPQDRADTQYF. The CDR3 DNA sequence: TGTGCCAGCTCACCTCAAGACAGAGCAGATACGCAGTATTTT.

This clone was picked up one time. The chain joins TRBV23-1 to TRBJ1-2; no clear D. TRBV23-1 is an ORF for which the function is uncertain. The CDR3 spans 15 residues. Trimming removed 1 base at V and 0 bases at J, with 9 bases between. This CDR3 is CASSQLPASNYGYTF. In DNA, the CDR3 is TGCGCCAGCAGTCAATTGCCAGCCTCTAACTATGGCTACACCTTC.

This clone was seen more than once but under ten times. V is TRBV20-1 and J is TRBJ2-1; D not resolved. CDR1 DFQATT and CDR2 SNEGSKA come from the germline V gene (reference sequence). This CDR3 comprises 10 residues. V lost 1 base, J lost 9 bases, and 4 bases lay in between. CDR3 loop: CSARVAEQFF. CDR3 DNA: TGCAGTGCTAGAGTTGCTGAGCAGTTCTTC.

The V and J genes are TRBV5-6 and TRBJ1-2; D is uncertain. Germline CDR1 reads SGHDT; CDR2 reads YYEEEE. This CDR3 has 15 amino acids. V shed 4 bases and J shed 1 base, with 14 bases lying between them. The CDR3 DNA reads TGTGCCAGCAGCCACCGGACGTCCGGTAACTATGGCTACACCTTC. Encoded protein: CASSHRTSGNYGYTF.

In regard to this clone: This likely stems from a read error, as it lies one base from a far larger clone. V and J are TRBV7-9 and TRBJ2-5, with D unclear. The germline V gene has CDR1 SEHNR and CDR2 FQNEAQ (reference sequence). Trimming took off 2 bases at V and 0 bases at J, with 1 base between the two ends. The CDR3 totals 12 residues. The CDR3 sequence: CASSLNQETQYF. In DNA, the CDR3 is TGTGCCAGCAGCTTAAACCAAGAGACCCAGTACTTC.

This clone was seen a handful of times. J is TRBJ1-4 and V is TRBV5-4, with a possible D match to TRBD1 (5 bases). Trimming cost V 4 bases and J 8 bases, with 15 bases left between them. CDR1 and CDR2 (germline): SGHNT, YYREEE (reference sequence). CDR3 length: 14 amino acids. Here the CDR3 reads CASSPRGLGEKLFF. CDR3 sequence (DNA): TGTGCCAGCAGCCCCCGGGGACTGGGGGAAAAACTGTTTTTT.

V gene TRBV5-4 combines with J gene TRBJ2-1, with no clear D. Germline V gives CDR1 SGHNT, CDR2 YYREEE (reference sequence). V shed 4 bases and J shed 5 bases, with 13 bases lying between them. The CDR3 covers 14 residues. CDR3 in amino acids: CASSPTRRDNEQFF. CDR3 nucleotides: TGTGCCAGCAGCCCGACAAGGCGCGACAATGAGCAGTTCTTC.

This clone has only a few counts. CDR3 region: CASSQTGWAYNEQFF. CDR3 coding DNA: TGCGCCAGCAGCCAAACAGGGTGGGCGTACAATGAGCAGTTCTTC. This rearrangement joins TRBV4-1 to TRBJ2-1; TRBD1 might be the D (6 bases). This CDR3 region has 15 residues. V was cut by 2 bases and J by 4 bases, with 12 bases left in between. Germline CDR1 is MGHRA and CDR2 is YSYEKL.

This chain uses TRBV4-1 with TRBJ2-5, with 7 bases identical to TRBD1. J gave up 2 bases and V 1 base, and 7 bases lay outside the gene matches. Germline V gives CDR1 MGHRA, CDR2 YSYEKL. The CDR3 length is 16 residues. CDR3 sequence reads: CASSQGATGQQETQYF. The CDR3 region has the DNA TGCGCCAGCAGCCAAGGGGCGACAGGGCAGCAAGAGACCCAGTACTTC.

At least ten counts were recorded for this clone. This sequence joins TRBV29-1 and TRBJ1-1; the D gene is possibly TRBD1 (6 bases). This CDR3 region has 13 residues. Trimming left V 7 bases short and J 3 bases short, with 15 bases between. Germline V gene sequence: CDR1 SQVTM, CDR2 ANQGSEA. The DNA for the CDR3 is TGCAGCGCATCGACCGCAGGGGACACTGAAGCTTTCTTT. Encoded protein: CSASTAGDTEAFF. Variable domain in full (rest from reference TRBV29-1 and TRBJ1-1): SAVISQKPSRDICQRGTSLTIQCQVDSQVTMMFWYRQQPGQSLTLIATANQGSEATYESGFVIDKFPISRPNLTFSTLTVSNMSPEDSSIYLCSASTAGDTEAFFGQGTRLTVV.

This rearrangement joins TRBV7-2 to TRBJ2-3, with TRBD2 matching 9 bases. The germline V gene has CDR1 SGHTA and CDR2 FQGNSA. This CDR3 region has 16 residues. V was clipped by 6 bases and J by 0 bases; unmatched bases: 7. This CDR3 reads CASSLAGTSSTDTQYF. DNA for the CDR3: TGTGCCAGCAGTCTCGCCGGGACTAGCAGCACAGATACGCAGTATTTT.

This clone was seen a few times. The chain uses TRBV2 and TRBJ2-7; D possibly corresponds to TRBD1 (6 bases). Germline V gene lookup returns CDR1 SNHLY and CDR2 FYNNEI. This CDR3 has 13 residues. V dropped 7 bases and J dropped 0 bases, with 10 bases sitting between them. The CDR3 nucleotides read TGTGCCAGCACCCGACAGGCCTCCTACGAGCAGTACTTC. Its protein product is CASTRQASYEQYF.

The chain joins TRBV7-2 to TRBJ1-1; 9 bases fit TRBD1. V shed 5 bases and J 5 bases; nucleotides not matched to a gene: 6. The CDR3 runs 14 residues. Germline CDR1 reads SGHTA; CDR2 reads FQGNSA. The CDR3 nucleotides are TGTGCCAGCAGCCCGACAGGGGGGTGGACTGAAGCTTTCTTT. Its translation: CASSPTGGWTEAFF. Using reference TRBV7-2 and TRBJ1-1 for the parts outside the CDR3, the full variable domain is GAGVSQSPSNKVTEKGKDVELRCDPISGHTALYWYRQSLGQGLEFLIYFQGNSAPDKSGLPSDRFSAERTGGSVSTLTIQRTQQEDSAVYLCASSPTGGWTEAFFGQGTRLTVV.

The genes are TRBV5-6 and TRBJ2-7; D is unresolved. The CDR3 is 12 residues long. With 4 bases removed from V and 2 bases from J, the gap between germline ends came to 7 bases. Germline CDR1 and CDR2: SGHDT and YYEEEE. This chain's CDR3 is CASSQTPYEQYF. DNA of the CDR3: TGTGCCAGCAGCCAGACTCCCTACGAGCAGTACTTC.

This clone was recorded many times. CDR3 DNA sequence: TGCACCAGCAGCCAACCGGAGGGGAATGAGCAGTTCTTC. As protein: CTSSQPEGNEQFF. V gene TRBV1 combines with J gene TRBJ2-1; TRBD2, as called in the table, went unchecked against the DNA. TRBV1 is flagged as a pseudogene. This CDR3 region has 13 residues.

The J gene is TRBJ2-3, the V gene TRBV29-1; D is unclear. Deletions cut 7 bases from V and 0 bases from J, with 14 bases between. CDR1 SQVTM and CDR2 ANQGSEA come from the germline V gene. This CDR3 is built from 14 residues. DNA for the CDR3: TGCAGCGCCGGTCACGGTACTAGCACAGATACGCAGTATTTT. Translated, it gives CSAGHGTSTDTQYF.

This clone was seen ten or more times. This sequence joins TRBV6-6 and TRBJ2-2, with TRBD1 matching 11 bases. V gave up 5 bases and J gave up 9 bases; unmatched junction bases: 5. The length of the CDR3 is 14 residues. Germline CDR1 reads MNHNY; CDR2 reads SVGAGI (reference sequence). The CDR3 is CASSGTGGVRELFF. In DNA form, the CDR3 reads TGTGCCAGCAGTGGGACAGGGGGAGTCCGGGAGCTGTTTTTT.

This clone was observed a few times. The chain carries TRBV2 and TRBJ1-5, with 7 bases fitting TRBD1. V was pared by 7 bases and J by 11 bases, with 11 bases of the junction left unmatched. Per the germline V gene, CDR1 is SNHLY and CDR2 is FYNNEI. This CDR3 region has 13 residues. DNA of the CDR3: TGTGCCAGCACACAGGGGCCCCCGAGGACCCAGCATTTT. This sequence encodes CASTQGPPRTQHF.